Below, one T cell receptor (beta chain) is given with its context. The sample originates from a study of T cell responses to AZD1222 COVID-19 vaccine. Profiling relied on immunoSEQ multiplex PCR, and the TCRdb table lists in-frame clones only, not all of them. The data contain about 120,000 clones, more than 80% of them seen just once; the ten biggest clones take up around 3.3%. The length of the CDR3 is 14 residues. Trimming removed 1 base at V and 1 base at J, with 5 bases between. Germline V CDR1 and CDR2: LGHNT, FRNRAP. This TCR came from an adult in good health. The source was peripheral blood, collected on day 0 of AZD1222 vaccination. V is TRBV12-5 and J is TRBJ1-5; no definite D call. In DNA form, the CDR3 reads TGTGCTAGTGGTTTGGCCGGGAGCAATCAGCCCCAGCATTTT. The encoded protein is CASGLAGSNQPQHF.